This TCR beta chain was recovered during a study of technical replicates of blood from several donors. Trimming stripped 2 bases from V and 4 bases from J, with 8 bases between. The CDR3 consists of 13 residues. Germline V gene sequence: CDR1 LNHDA, CDR2 SQIVND (reference sequence). Using immunoSEQ multiplex PCR, the repertoire was profiled, and TCRdb retains in-frame clones only, with some absent. The table has about 88,000 clones, about nine tenths seen once. This rearrangement joins TRBV19 to TRBJ2-5, with D tentatively TRBD1 (5 bases). Sequenced sample: T cells isolated from PBMCs. This TCR was recovered from a human donor in good health. CDR3 bases: TGTGCCAGTAGTATACAGGGTGCAGAGACCCAGTACTTC. Its protein is CASSIQGAETQYF.